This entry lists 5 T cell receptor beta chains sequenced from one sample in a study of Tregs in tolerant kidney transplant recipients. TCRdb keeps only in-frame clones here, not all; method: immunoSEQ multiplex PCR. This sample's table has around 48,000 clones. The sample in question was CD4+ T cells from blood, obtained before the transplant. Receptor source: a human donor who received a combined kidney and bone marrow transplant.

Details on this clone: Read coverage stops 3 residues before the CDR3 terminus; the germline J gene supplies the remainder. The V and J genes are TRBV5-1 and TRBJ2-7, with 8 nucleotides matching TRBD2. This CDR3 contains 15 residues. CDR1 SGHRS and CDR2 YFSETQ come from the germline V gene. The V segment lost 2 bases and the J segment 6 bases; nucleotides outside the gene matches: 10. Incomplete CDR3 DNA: TGCGCCAGCAGCTTACCCGGGACTAGAGAGGGCGAG. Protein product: CASSLPGTREGE. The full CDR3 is CASSLPGTREGEQYF.

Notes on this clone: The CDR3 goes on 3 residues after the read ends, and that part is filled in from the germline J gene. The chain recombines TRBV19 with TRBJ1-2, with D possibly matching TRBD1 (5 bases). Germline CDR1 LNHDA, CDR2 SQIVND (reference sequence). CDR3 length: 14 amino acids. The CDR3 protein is CASSPRTPPRGYTF. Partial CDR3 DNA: TGTGCCAGTAGTCCCCGGACACCTCCTAGGGGC.

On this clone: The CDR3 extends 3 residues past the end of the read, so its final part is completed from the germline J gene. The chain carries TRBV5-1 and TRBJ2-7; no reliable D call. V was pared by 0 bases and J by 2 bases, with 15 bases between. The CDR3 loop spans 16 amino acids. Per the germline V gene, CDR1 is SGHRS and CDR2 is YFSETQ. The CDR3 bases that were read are TGCGCCAGCAGCTTGGACATGATTGGCTCCGCCTACGAG. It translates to CASSLDMIGSAYE. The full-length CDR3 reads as CASSLDMIGSAYEQYF.

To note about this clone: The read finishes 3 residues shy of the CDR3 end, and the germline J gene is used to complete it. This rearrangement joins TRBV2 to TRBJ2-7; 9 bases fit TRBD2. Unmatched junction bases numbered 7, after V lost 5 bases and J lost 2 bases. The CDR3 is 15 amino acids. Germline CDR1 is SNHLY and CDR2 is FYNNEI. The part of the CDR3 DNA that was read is TGTGCCAGCAGTCCGAGGGCGGGAGGGCCCTACGAG. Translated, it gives CASSPRAGGPYE. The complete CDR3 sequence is CASSPRAGGPYEQYF. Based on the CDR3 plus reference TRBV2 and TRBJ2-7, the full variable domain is EPEVTQTPSHQVTQMGQEVILRCVPISNHLYFYWYRQILGQKVEFLVSFYNNEISEKSEIFDDQFSVERPDGSNFTLKIRSTKLEDSAMYFCASSPRAGGPYEQYFGPGTRLTVT.

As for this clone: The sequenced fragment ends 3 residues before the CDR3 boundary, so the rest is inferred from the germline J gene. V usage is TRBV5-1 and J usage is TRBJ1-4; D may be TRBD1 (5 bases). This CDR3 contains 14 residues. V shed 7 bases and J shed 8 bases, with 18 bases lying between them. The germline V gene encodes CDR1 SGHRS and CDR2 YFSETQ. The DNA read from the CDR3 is TGCGCCAGCGCCTTCGGGCAGGGCGGAGAAAAA. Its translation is CASAFGQGGEK. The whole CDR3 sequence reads CASAFGQGGEKLFF.